These T cell receptor beta chains were read from a single sample in a study of blood T cell repertoires in COVID-19. Clones were read by immunoSEQ multiplex PCR, and TCRdb kept only the in-frame ones, dropping some. The data contain 150,000 to 200,000 clones, roughly 79% of them singletons. Sequences were obtained from peripheral blood. These receptors came from a human donor with acute or convalescent COVID-19. The donor label of this sample is uncertain. Each CDR3 is given with its conserved first and last residue. D genes are given only for firm matches. Only some rows state a clone size, as once, few, many or a class for expanded clones.

.	TRBV7-2	TRBJ2-1	.	CASSQSGRSYNEQFF	TGTGCCAGCAGCCAGAGCGGACGCTCCTACAATGAGCAGTTCTTC
.	TRBV18	TRBJ2-5	.	CASSPSQAQETQYF	TGTGCCAGCTCACCGAGCCAGGCCCAAGAGACCCAGTACTTC
.	TRBV9	TRBJ2-1	TRBD1	CASSFRQGLRYNEQFF	TGTGCCAGCAGCTTTCGACAGGGCTTAAGGTACAATGAGCAGTTCTTC
.	TRBV7-3	TRBJ2-3	TRBD2	CASSLMAGGSNTQYF	TGTGCCAGCAGCTTAATGGCGGGAGGGTCGAATACGCAGTATTTT
once	TRBV28	TRBJ1-2	TRBD1	CASSLGTANYGYTF	TGTGCCAGCAGTTTAGGGACAGCTAACTATGGCTACACCTTC
.	TRBV29-1	TRBJ1-4	.	CSVAGRGEKLFF	TGCAGCGTCGCGGGCCGAGGGGAAAAACTGTTTTTT
once	TRBV15	TRBJ2-3	TRBD2	CATSRDYAASGRHTQYF	TGTGCCACCAGCAGAGATTATGCGGCTAGCGGGAGGCATACGCAGTATTTT
.	TRBV24-1	TRBJ1-2	TRBD1	CATSDSDRGLYGYTF	TGTGCCACCAGTGACTCTGACAGGGGTCTCTATGGCTACACCTTC
.	TRBV7-2	TRBJ1-3	.	CASSSPTGGGGNTIYF	TGTGCCAGCAGCTCCCCCACCGGGGGAGGTGGAAACACCATATATTTT
.	TRBV7-3	TRBJ2-3	.	CASSSDSSTDTQYF	TGTGCCAGCAGCTCCGACAGCAGCACAGATACGCAGTATTTT
.	TRBV14	TRBJ2-7	TRBD1	CASSPRQGRGEQYF	TGTGCCAGCAGCCCAAGACAGGGCCGTGGCGAGCAGTACTTC
.	TRBV6-6	TRBJ2-7	TRBD1	CASSTGTGTTYEQYF	TGTGCCAGCAGTACCGGGACAGGGACTACTTACGAGCAGTACTTC
once	TRBV14	TRBJ1-1	.	CASSPRGNTEAFF	TGTGCCAGCAGCCCAAGGGGGAACACTGAAGCTTTCTTT
.	TRBV28	TRBJ1-4	TRBD1	CASSYLTGAGNEKLFF	TGTGCCAGCAGTTACCTGACAGGGGCGGGGAATGAAAAACTGTTTTTT
.	TRBV28	TRBJ2-7	.	CASSLGGYEQYF	TGTGCCAGCAGTTTGGGGGGATACGAGCAGTACTTC
.	TRBV6-1	TRBJ1-3	.	CASSDLGAPANTGNTIYF	TGTGCCAGCAGTGACCTTGGGGCGCCCGCTAATACTGGAAACACCATATATTTT
.	TRBV14	TRBJ2-7	.	CASSANSYEQYF	TGTGCCAGCAGCGCTAACTCCTACGAGCAGTACTTC
few	TRBV4-1	TRBJ2-3	TRBD2	CASSRSSWTSGSLDTQYF	TGCGCCAGCAGCCGGTCCAGCTGGACTAGCGGGAGTTTAGATACGCAGTATTTT
.	TRBV9	TRBJ1-1	.	CASSVDVRGDTEAFF	TGTGCCAGCAGCGTAGACGTCAGGGGCGACACTGAAGCTTTCTTT
.	TRBV10-3	TRBJ1-5	.	CAISENSYQPQHF	TGTGCCATCAGTGAGAACAGCTATCAGCCCCAGCATTTT
.	TRBV5-1	TRBJ2-2	.	CASSLQGPRDDTGELFF	TGCGCCAGCAGCTTACAGGGGCCGCGGGATGACACCGGGGAGCTGTTTTTT
.	TRBV6-5	TRBJ1-2	.	CASSSGRYGYTF	TGTGCCAGCAGCTCAGGGAGGTATGGCTACACCTTC
once	TRBV6-5	TRBJ1-1	.	CASSVGGLNTEAFF	TGTGCCAGCTCGGTGGGGGGATTGAACACTGAAGCTTTCTTT
few	TRBV7-2	TRBJ2-1	TRBD2	CASSISGSAPNEQFF	TGTGCCAGCAGCATTAGCGGGAGCGCCCCCAATGAGCAGTTCTTC
few	TRBV5-4	TRBJ2-7	.	CASSLTLDRSEQYF	TGTGCCAGCAGCTTGACCCTAGACAGGAGCGAGCAGTACTTC
.	TRBV5-6	TRBJ1-2	.	CASSLVQANYGYTF	TGTGCCAGCAGCTTGGTTCAGGCGAACTATGGCTACACCTTC
.	TRBV25-1	TRBJ2-3	TRBD2	CASSDIGGTDTQYF	TGTGCCAGCAGTGATATCGGGGGGACAGATACGCAGTATTTT